This T cell receptor beta chain was identified during a study of T cell responses to AZD1222 COVID-19 vaccine. Study information: The study pooled second doses at about 4 or about 12 weeks. General study points: Only a handful of AZD1222 recipients tested seropositive at baseline. Per reports, nearly half of all spike-specific TCRs target regions that are unmutated in variants. Possibly, clonal diversity was underestimated; donors were largely white British and included more females.

The repertoire was sequenced with immunoSEQ multiplex PCR; TCRdb's copy has only in-frame clones and lacks some. The sample contains about 140,000 clones, 80% to 90% of which appear only once. This clone was seen more than once but under ten times. The antigen is undetermined. Specimen: peripheral blood, collected on day 0 of AZD1222 vaccination. This clonotype originated in an adult in good health.

The CDR3 reads CASRLASGRAAFITDTQYF. The CDR3 nucleotides are TGTGCAAGTCGCTTAGCCAGCGGGAGGGCCGCCTTTATTACAGATACGCAGTATTTT. The genes are TRBV12-2 and TRBJ2-3; no check of the table's D call, TRBD2, against the DNA was made. TRBV12-2 is a documented pseudogene. This CDR3 is 19 amino acids long.